The count of the clone carrying this TCR beta chain is one. Its antigen is unidentified. V shed 1 base, J shed 0 bases, and the junction held 4 bases outside the gene matches. Germline CDR1 and CDR2: SGHRS and YFSETQ. This CDR3 region has 16 residues. The source of the sample is a study of blood T cells in healthy people across ages. Whole-study findings and limits: No one knew whether donors had CMV, which possibly confounded expanded clonotype changes. Age advanced and TCR beta diversity per million T cells fell, roughly linearly.

Donors gave around 9.8 milliliters of peripheral blood apiece. Next came a second PCR, run for roughly 7 to 12 cycles, which used a sample-barcoded 5' primer along with a J-beta primer mix. Template switching added a 12-random-nucleotide identifier to every cDNA molecule. One entry per CDR3 protein results from TCRdb running MiXCR on the 5' RACE reads. The sample shows 1.5 million to 2 million distinct CDR3 sequences, about 49% of them seen only once. Sequencing used blood. This sequence originates from a woman aged 40-49 years in good health. The rearrangement uses TRBV5-1 and TRBJ2-3; 8 nucleotides align to TRBD2. The CDR3 loop reads CASSLLPGGSTDTQYF. In DNA form, the CDR3 reads TGCGCCAGCAGCTTGCTCCCGGGAGGGAGCACAGATACGCAGTATTTT.